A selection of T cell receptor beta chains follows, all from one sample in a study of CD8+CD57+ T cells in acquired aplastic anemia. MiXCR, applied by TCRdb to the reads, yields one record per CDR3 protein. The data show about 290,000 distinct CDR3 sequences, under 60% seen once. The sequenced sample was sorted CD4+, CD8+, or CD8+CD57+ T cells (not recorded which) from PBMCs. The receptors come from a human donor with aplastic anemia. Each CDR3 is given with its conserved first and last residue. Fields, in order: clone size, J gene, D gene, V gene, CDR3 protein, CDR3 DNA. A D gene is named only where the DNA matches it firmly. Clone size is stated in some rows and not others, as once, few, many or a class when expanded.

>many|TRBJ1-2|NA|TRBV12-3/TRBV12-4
CASLPGGARYGYTF
TGTGCCAGCCTTCCAGGCGGGGCTCGTTATGGCTACACCTTC
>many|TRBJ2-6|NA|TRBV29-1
CSVLPLDLSGANVLTF
TGCAGCGTTCTCCCTCTAGACCTGTCTGGGGCCAACGTCCTGACTTTC
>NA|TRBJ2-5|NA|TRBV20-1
CGPVGGNETQYF
TGCGGTCCCGTCGGGGGTAATGAGACCCAGTACTTC
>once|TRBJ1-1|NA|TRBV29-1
CSVQDPRAFF
TGCAGCGTTCAGGATCCGAGAGCTTTCTTT
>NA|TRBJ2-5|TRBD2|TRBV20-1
CSATALAGGQETQYF
TGCAGTGCTACCGCGCTAGCGGGGGGTCAAGAGACCCAGTACTTC
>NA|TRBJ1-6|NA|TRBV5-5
CASSSRTEASPLHF
TGTGCCAGCAGCTCGAGGACAGAGGCTTCACCCCTCCACTTT
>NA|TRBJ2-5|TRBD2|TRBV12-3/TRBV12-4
CASSLGHQLGGLAGGQETQYF
TGTGCCAGCAGTTTAGGCCACCAGCTGGGTGGTTTAGCGGGAGGTCAAGAGACCCAGTACTTC
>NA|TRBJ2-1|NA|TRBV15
CATSRETDSGDEQFF
TGTGCCACCAGCAGAGAGACAGACAGTGGCGATGAGCAGTTCTTC
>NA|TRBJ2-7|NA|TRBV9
CASSVVGGGANEQYF
TGTGCCAGCAGCGTAGTGGGAGGCGGGGCGAACGAGCAGTACTTC
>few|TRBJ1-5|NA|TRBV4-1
CASSLLQDNQPQHF
TGCGCCAGCAGCCTCCTCCAGGACAATCAGCCCCAGCATTTT
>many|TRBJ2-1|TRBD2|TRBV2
CASRYSGSSHNEQFF
TGTGCCAGCAGGTACAGCGGGAGTTCCCACAATGAGCAGTTCTTC
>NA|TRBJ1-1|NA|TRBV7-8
CASSLMVGMDTEAFF
TGTGCCAGCAGCTTAATGGTGGGTATGGACACTGAAGCTTTCTTT
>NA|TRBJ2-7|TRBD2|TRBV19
CASSILAGGGEQYF
TGTGCCAGTAGTATCCTAGCGGGAGGGGGCGAGCAGTACTTC
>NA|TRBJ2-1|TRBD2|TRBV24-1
CATSDPTSGVSYNEQFF
TGTGCCACCAGTGACCCTACTAGCGGGGTCTCCTACAATGAGCAGTTCTTC
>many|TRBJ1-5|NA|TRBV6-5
CASSVGHTAQPQHF
TGTGCCAGCAGTGTCGGGCATACCGCCCAGCCCCAGCATTTT
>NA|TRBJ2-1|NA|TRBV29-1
CSFFCASSQGGGYPYNEQFF
NA
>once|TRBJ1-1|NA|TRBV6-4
CASSESDEGNTEALF
TGTGCCAGCAGTGAGAGTGATGAGGGGAACACTGAAGCTCTCTTT
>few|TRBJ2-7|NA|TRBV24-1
CATSDLRTRNPYEQYF
TGTGCCACCAGTGATTTGAGGACACGGAATCCCTACGAGCAGTACTTC
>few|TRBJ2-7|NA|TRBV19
CASSRGRGKNERYF
TGTGCCAGTAGTCGAGGACGGGGGAAGAACGAGCGGTACTTC
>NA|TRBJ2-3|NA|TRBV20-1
CSARELGDTQYF
TGCAGTGCTAGGGAACTAGGAGATACGCAGTATTTT
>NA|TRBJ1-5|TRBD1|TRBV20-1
CSASGQGKDQPQHF
TGCAGTGCCTCAGGACAGGGGAAGGATCAGCCCCAGCATTTT
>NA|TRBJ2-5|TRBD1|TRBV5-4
CASSVGQWAPEGEETQYF
TGTGCCAGCAGCGTGGGACAGTGGGCGCCTGAAGGGGAAGAGACCCAGTACTTC
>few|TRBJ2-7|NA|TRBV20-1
CSAAGTSFYEQYF
TGCAGTGCTGCCGGGACAAGTTTCTACGAGCAGTACTTC
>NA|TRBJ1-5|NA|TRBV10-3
CASSAEAGVNQPQHF
TGTGCCAGCAGTGCGGAAGCGGGGGTGAACCAGCCCCAGCATTTT
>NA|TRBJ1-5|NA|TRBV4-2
CASSLRSGSSWPGVQPQHF
TGTGCCAGCAGCTTGAGGTCTGGGTCAAGCTGGCCCGGGGTTCAGCCCCAGCATTTT
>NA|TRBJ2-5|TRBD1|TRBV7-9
CASSLAGTGGSLMETQYF
TGTGCCAGCAGCTTAGCGGGGACAGGGGGCTCCCTTATGGAGACCCAGTACTTC
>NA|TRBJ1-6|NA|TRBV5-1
CASSQDSETLHF
TGCGCCAGCAGCCAGGACAGCGAAACCCTCCACTTT